The 10 T cell receptor beta chains listed next were all sequenced from one sample in a study of T cell responses to AZD1222 COVID-19 vaccine. The repertoire was sequenced with immunoSEQ multiplex PCR; TCRdb's copy has only in-frame clones and lacks some. This sample has 200,000 to 300,000 clones, with 90% to 95% found just once. Sequenced material: peripheral blood, taken on day 0 of AZD1222 vaccination. These receptors were obtained from an adult in good health.

Comments on this clone: Within the sample, other DNA sequences also encode this same CDR3. The chain links TRBV27 to TRBJ1-5; 11 bases match TRBD1. V was clipped by 2 bases and J by 7 bases; unmatched bases: 4. The CDR3 spans 15 residues. Looked up from germline, CDR1 is MNHEY and CDR2 is SMNVEV (reference sequence). Here the CDR3 reads CASSLGQGAGQPQHF. CDR3 coding DNA: TGTGCCAGCAGTTTAGGACAGGGGGCAGGACAGCCCCAGCATTTT.

The chain carries TRBV15 and TRBJ1-1; D unclear. Trimming took 0 bases from V and 5 from J, leaving 13 bases between them. CDR3 size: 15 residues. CDR1 and CDR2 from the germline V gene are LNHNV and YYDKDF (reference sequence). The CDR3 here is CATSRDLKGGTEAFF. CDR3 nucleotide sequence: TGTGCCACCAGCAGAGATTTAAAGGGAGGTACTGAAGCTTTCTTT.

This chain links TRBV19 with TRBJ1-5, with a weak D call TRBD1 (5 bases). V was clipped by 3 bases and J by 4 bases, with 13 bases between them. The germline V gene encodes CDR1 LNHDA and CDR2 SQIVND (reference sequence). The length of the CDR3 is 15 residues. The chain's CDR3 is CASSMGRSGNQPQHF. The CDR3 bases are TGTGCCAGTAGTATGGGCAGGTCAGGGAATCAGCCCCAGCATTTT.

The genes are TRBV5-4 and TRBJ2-1; TRBD2 aligns across 8 bases. With V trimmed by 4 bases and J by 5 bases, 5 bases remained unmatched. The CDR3 spans 14 residues. Looked up from germline, CDR1 is SGHNT and CDR2 is YYREEE (reference sequence). CDR3 DNA sequence: TGTGCCAGCAGCGCAGCGGGGGCCCACAATGAGCAGTTCTTC. Translating it yields CASSAAGAHNEQFF.

This clone was detected only once. The chain is built from TRBV28 and TRBJ1-6; no clear D gene. V was shortened by 2 bases and J by 7 bases, with 9 bases between the two germline ends. The CDR3 is made up of 14 amino acids. Germline V lookup: CDR1 MDHEN, CDR2 SYDVKM. The CDR3 reads CASSLRRENSPLHF. The CDR3, as DNA: TGTGCCAGCAGTTTACGAAGGGAGAATTCACCCCTCCACTTT.

Written as DNA, the CDR3 is TGTGCCAGCAGCCCCACAGGTTACAATGAGCAGTTCTTC. This sequence encodes CASSPTGYNEQFF. V gene TRBV5-6 combines with J gene TRBJ2-1, with D perhaps matching TRBD1 (5 bases). CDR1 and CDR2 (germline): SGHDT, YYEEEE. The CDR3 spans 13 residues. With 4 bases removed from V and 4 bases from J, the gap between germline ends came to 9 bases.

This clone was seen a handful of times. The J gene is TRBJ1-5, the V gene TRBV5-1; 10 nucleotides align to TRBD1. The V gene end was trimmed by 3 bases and the J gene end by 6 bases; junction bases not matched to a gene: 0. The CDR3 extends over 13 amino acids. Germline loops: CDR1 SGHRS, CDR2 YFSETQ. CDR3 DNA: TGCGCCAGCAGCTGGGACAGGGGTCAGCCCCAGCATTTT. This translates into CASSWDRGQPQHF. Using reference TRBV5-1 and TRBJ1-5 for the parts outside the CDR3, the full variable domain is KAGVTQTPRYLIKTRGQQVTLSCSPISGHRSVSWYQQTPGQGLQFLFEYFSETQRNKGNFPGRFSGRQFSNSRSEMNVSTLELGDSALYLCASSWDRGQPQHFGDGTRLSIL.

The V call is TRBV20-1, the J call TRBJ2-7, with D perhaps given as TRBD1 or TRBD2 (5 bases each). The V and J ends lost 3 bases and 4 bases respectively, with 13 bases between them. Per germline, CDR1 DFQATT and CDR2 SNEGSKA (reference sequence). The CDR3 has 13 amino acids. The CDR3 loop is CSASFGTVYEQYF. The CDR3 DNA sequence: TGCAGTGCTAGTTTCGGGACCGTATACGAGCAGTACTTC.

The rearrangement joins TRBV5-1 to TRBJ1-1, with unresolved D. Trimming removed 4 bases at V and 1 base at J, with 14 bases between. The CDR3 contains 15 residues. Per germline, CDR1 SGHRS and CDR2 YFSETQ. As DNA, the CDR3 is TGCGCCAGCAGCGCCGTGGGAGGTTCGAACACTGAAGCTTTCTTT. Protein: CASSAVGGSNTEAFF.

V and J are TRBV13 and TRBJ1-1; no reliable D call. Germline values: CDR1 PRHDT, CDR2 FYEKMQ (reference sequence). This CDR3 is 13 amino acids long. Trimming removed 2 bases at V and 2 bases at J, with 6 bases between. The CDR3 reads CASSLKGNTEAFF. The CDR3, as DNA: TGTGCCAGCAGCTTAAAGGGAAACACTGAAGCTTTCTTT.